This T cell receptor (beta chain) originates from a study of T-cell memory formation after mild COVID-19. The wider study: Clusters of TCRs were largely donor specific. Study outcomes and limitations: Balance between CD4 and CD8 was seen in clones contracting day 15 to 85, and a CD4+ lean was seen in later expanders. CD4+ contracting clones lay mainly in CM and EM, CD8+ ones in EMRA.

Comments on this clonotype: Its cognate antigen is unknown.

The authors produced TCR alpha and TCR beta cDNA libraries with sample barcodes and UMIs by 5'RACE using constant-segment primers. MiXCR, run by TCRdb on the 5' RACE reads, gives a single entry per CDR3 protein. The data show roughly 240,000 distinct CDR3 sequences, about 17% seen once. Sequencing used PBMCs or a T cell subset sorted from them (not recorded which). This clonotype originated in a man younger than 35 who had mild COVID-19 (a few samples of this study predate the infection). Cell type and time point are not known.

The CDR3 spells CASSIAGAQETQYF. CDR3 DNA: TGTGCCAGTAGTATAGCGGGGGCACAAGAGACCCAGTACTTC. The rearrangement joins TRBV19 to TRBJ2-5, with D perhaps being TRBD1 or TRBD2 (6 bases each). Germline V CDR1 and CDR2: LNHDA, SQIVND (reference sequence). V lost 1 base, J lost 2 bases, and 8 bases lay in between. This CDR3 contains 14 residues.